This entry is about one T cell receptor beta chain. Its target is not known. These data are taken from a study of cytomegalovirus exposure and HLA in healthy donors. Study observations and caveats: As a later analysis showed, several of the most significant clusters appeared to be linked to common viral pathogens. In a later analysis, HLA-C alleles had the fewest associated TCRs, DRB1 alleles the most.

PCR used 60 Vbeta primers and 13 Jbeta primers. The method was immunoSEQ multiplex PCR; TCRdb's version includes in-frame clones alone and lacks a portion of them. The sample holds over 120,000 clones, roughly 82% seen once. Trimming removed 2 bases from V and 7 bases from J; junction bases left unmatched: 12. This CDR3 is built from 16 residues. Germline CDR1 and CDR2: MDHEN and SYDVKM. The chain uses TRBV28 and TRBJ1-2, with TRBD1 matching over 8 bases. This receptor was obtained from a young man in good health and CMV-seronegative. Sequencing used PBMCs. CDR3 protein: CASSLLQLDRVSGYTF. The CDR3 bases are TGTGCCAGCAGTTTACTCCAATTGGACAGGGTGTCTGGCTACACCTTC.